The 27 T cell receptor beta chains in this list originate from one sample, sequenced in a study of T cell repertoires in aging, cancer and after chemotherapy. Rearranged V-D-J TRB sequences were amplified with a mixed TRB-A/B primer pool. Each CDR3 protein gets one entry after TCRdb re-called the multiplex PCR reads with MiXCR. The data show more than 2,500 distinct CDR3 sequences, with about 30% seen just once and 9.5% to 10% held by the top ten. Peripheral blood genomic DNA, not sorted cells or RNA, was the template. Input material: blood. These receptors were taken from a human donor in good health.

The chain links TRBV5-6 to TRBJ2-1; D unresolved. The length of the CDR3 is 15 residues. V lost 0 bases, J lost 5 bases, and 12 bases lay in between. From germline, CDR1 is SGHDT and CDR2 YYEEEE. This CDR3 is CASSLAPASDNEQFF. The CDR3, as DNA: TGTGCCAGCAGCTTGGCCCCGGCAAGCGACAATGAGCAGTTCTTC.

The V and J genes are TRBV28 and TRBJ2-2; 9 bases match TRBD1. CDR3 length equals 15 residues. Germline loops: CDR1 MDHEN, CDR2 SYDVKM. V trimming: 6 bases; J trimming: 1 base; junction bases outside the gene matches: 3. DNA for the CDR3: TGTGCCAGCAGGGGGGACAGGGAGAACACCGGGGAGCTGTTTTTT. Residues: CASRGDRENTGELFF.

The rearrangement links TRBV27 to TRBJ1-5, with TRBD1 matching 8 bases. The germline CDR1 and CDR2 sequences are MNHEY and SMNVEV (reference sequence). This CDR3 spans 14 amino acids. Trimming removed 5 bases from V and 7 bases from J; junction bases left unmatched: 7. This chain's CDR3 is CASSVYRGNQPQHF. CDR3 bases: TGTGCCAGCAGTGTTTACAGGGGGAACCAGCCCCAGCATTTT.

V gene TRBV27 combines with J gene TRBJ2-1, with TRBD2 identical over 12 bases. The CDR3 loop spans 16 amino acids. V gave up 4 bases and J gave up 4 bases; unmatched junction bases: 5. Looked up from germline, CDR1 is MNHEY and CDR2 is SMNVEV (reference sequence). The CDR3, as DNA: TGTGCCAGCAGTTCCCTAGCGGGAGGGGGTTACAATGAGCAGTTCTTC. This sequence encodes CASSSLAGGGYNEQFF.

This clonotype is labeled as large. The chain couples TRBV15 to TRBJ1-5; D not resolved. The CDR3 has 13 residues. Germline V gene data show CDR1 as LNHNV and CDR2 as YYDKDF (reference sequence). V lost 3 bases, J lost 5 bases, and 8 bases lay in between. CDR3 residues: CATSSALYQPQHF. CDR3 bases: TGTGCCACCAGCAGCGCACTTTATCAGCCCCAGCATTTT.

This chain uses TRBV7-9 with TRBJ1-6, with D uncertain. The V gene's germline CDR1 is SEHNR and CDR2 FQNEAQ (reference sequence). V lost 3 bases and J 13 bases, leaving 10 bases between the germline ends. CDR3 length: 12 amino acids. The CDR3 DNA reads TGTGCCAGCAGCTTCCCCGGTCGTCCCCTCCACTTT. Protein product: CASSFPGRPLHF.

Regarding this clonotype: This may arise from a read error, as a much more abundant clone is one base away. V gene TRBV5-6 combines with J gene TRBJ2-7, with 11 nucleotides matching TRBD2. V dropped 6 bases and J dropped 4; count of bases not matched to a gene: 6. Germline CDR1 is SGHDT and CDR2 is YYEEEE. The CDR3 length is 14 residues. CDR3 loop: CASIVSGRAYEQYF. The CDR3 DNA is TGTGCCAGCATCGTTAGCGGGAGGGCTTACGAGCAGTACTTC.

This clonotype is large (0.1 to 1%) in the sample. The gene calls are TRBV29-1 and TRBJ1-1, with 8 bases fitting TRBD1. Germline trimming cut 6 bases from V and 0 bases from J; bases unmatched to any gene: 3. The CDR3 is 13 amino acids. Germline values: CDR1 SQVTM, CDR2 ANQGSEA. CDR3 region: CSVPGGLNTEAFF. The CDR3 nucleotides read TGCAGCGTACCAGGGGGCCTGAACACTGAAGCTTTCTTT.

This clonotype is labeled medium-sized. The V and J genes are TRBV6-1 and TRBJ2-3, with 7 bases lining up with TRBD2. This CDR3 has 16 residues. The V and J ends lost 2 bases and 3 bases, in that order; junction bases with no gene match: 8. Germline V gives CDR1 MNHNS, CDR2 SASEGT. The CDR3, as DNA: TGTGCCAGCAGTGAAAGGGTGGGAGGGCGAACAGATACGCAGTATTTT. Translating gives CASSERVGGRTDTQYF.

The V gene is TRBV13, the J gene TRBJ2-7; tentatively, D is TRBD2 (5 bases). Looked up from germline, CDR1 is PRHDT and CDR2 is FYEKMQ (reference sequence). Deletions cut 4 bases from V and 0 bases from J, with 13 bases between. This CDR3 is built from 15 residues. The CDR3 region is CASSSRGESSYEQYF. The CDR3 region has the DNA TGTGCCAGCAGCTCTCGGGGAGAGAGCTCCTACGAGCAGTACTTC.

This clonotype was counted a few times. This chain connects TRBV5-1 to TRBJ1-4; perhaps TRBD1 as D (5 bases). V dropped 4 bases and J dropped 7 bases, with 17 bases sitting between them. The CDR3 consists of 15 residues. CDR1 SGHRS and CDR2 YFSETQ come from the germline V gene. The CDR3 reads CASSPGDGAIEKLFF. The DNA for the CDR3 is TGCGCCAGCAGCCCCGGGGACGGAGCGATTGAAAAACTGTTTTTT. The whole variable domain, remainder taken from reference TRBV5-1 and TRBJ1-4, is KAGVTQTPRYLIKTRGQQVTLSCSPISGHRSVSWYQQTPGQGLQFLFEYFSETQRNKGNFPGRFSGRQFSNSRSEMNVSTLELGDSALYLCASSPGDGAIEKLFFGSGTQLSVL.

This clonotype was seen more than once but under ten times. This rearrangement joins TRBV12-3 or TRBV12-4 to TRBJ2-7; 10 bases map to TRBD1. Unmatched junction bases numbered 5, after V lost 5 bases and J lost 4 bases. This CDR3 is 14 amino acids long. The DNA of the CDR3 is TGTGCCAGCAGTCCCGGGACAGGGGCTTACGAGCAGTACTTC. Its protein is CASSPGTGAYEQYF.

This chain connects TRBV20-1 to TRBJ2-1; 7 bases align to TRBD1. The trim removed 5 bases at V and 6 bases at J, leaving 10 bases unmatched. The CDR3 spans 14 residues. CDR1 and CDR2 (germline): DFQATT, SNEGSKA (reference sequence). CDR3 region: CSASRQGLGNEQFF. CDR3 coding DNA: TGCAGTGCTTCCCGACAGGGTCTGGGCAATGAGCAGTTCTTC.

V gene TRBV10-3 combines with J gene TRBJ1-1; weak D call: TRBD1 (5 bases). Per the germline V gene, CDR1 is ENHRY and CDR2 is SYGVKD. CDR3 length: 14 amino acids. Trimming took 0 bases from V and 1 from J, leaving 6 bases between them. The CDR3 nucleotides are TGTGCCATCAGTGAGTCCGGGGGGAACACTGAAGCTTTCTTT. Amino acid sequence: CAISESGGNTEAFF.

In this sample, this clonotype is medium-sized. The chain uses TRBV19 and TRBJ2-3, with a tentative D call TRBD1 (5 bases). The CDR3 spans 14 residues. Trimming cost V 5 bases and J 1 base, with 10 bases left between them. The germline gives CDR1 LNHDA, CDR2 SQIVND (reference sequence). The CDR3 DNA sequence: TGTGCCAGTAGTCTCAAACAGGGCACAGATACGCAGTATTTT. Translation gives CASSLKQGTDTQYF. Filled out from reference TRBV19 and TRBJ2-3, the complete variable domain reads DGGITQSPKYLFRKEGQNVTLSCEQNLNHDAMYWYRQDPGQGLRLIYYSQIVNDFQKGDIAEGYSVSREKKESFPLTVTSAQKNPTAFYLCASSLKQGTDTQYFGPGTRLTVL.

This sequence joins TRBV6-1 and TRBJ2-7, with TRBD2 matching 15 bases. The V gene's germline CDR1 is MNHNS and CDR2 SASEGT. CDR3 length equals 15 residues. V was clipped by 5 bases and J by 8 bases; unmatched bases: 7. As DNA, the CDR3 is TGTGCCAGCAGTTACTCCGGACTAGCGGGAGGGAAGCAGTACTTC. Protein product: CASSYSGLAGGKQYF.

This clonotype was seen a few times. This chain links TRBV7-9 with TRBJ2-5; TRBD2 matches at 7 bases. Germline lookup yields CDR1 SEHNR and CDR2 FQNEAQ (reference sequence). The CDR3 spans 14 residues. Trimming removed 2 bases from V and 4 bases from J; junction bases left unmatched: 4. DNA of the CDR3: TGTGCCAGCAGCTTATCCGGGACTATAGAGACCCAGTACTTC. Its protein product is CASSLSGTIETQYF.

By sample share, this clonotype is medium-sized. The CDR3 DNA is TGTGCCAGCAGCCTAAGGCCGGGACTAAGCTACGAGCAGTACTTC. Its translation: CASSLRPGLSYEQYF. This chain connects TRBV6-2 or TRBV6-3 to TRBJ2-7; TRBD2 matches at 7 bases. Germline loops: CDR1 MNHEY, CDR2 SVGEGT. This CDR3 comprises 15 residues. V lost 6 bases, J lost 3 bases, and 11 bases stayed unmatched.

The chain carries TRBV12-3 or TRBV12-4 and TRBJ2-3, with TRBD1 matching 8 bases. The length of the CDR3 is 13 residues. J gave up 1 base and V 6 bases, and 0 bases lay outside the gene matches. The DNA for the CDR3 is TGTGCCAGCAGGGGACAGGGCACAGATACGCAGTATTTT. Translated: CASRGQGTDTQYF.

The chain carries TRBV5-1 and TRBJ1-1; no definite D call. Germline CDR1 and CDR2: SGHRS and YFSETQ. Trimming took off 5 bases at V and 7 bases at J, with 21 bases between the two ends. This CDR3 is built from 15 residues. For the CDR3, the DNA is TGCGCCAGCAGATCTGGAGGCGGCGTCGGACTTGAAGCTTTCTTT. Encoded protein: CASRSGGGVGLEAFF.

This clonotype was seen more than once but under ten times. V gene TRBV20-1 combines with J gene TRBJ2-5, with a possible D match to TRBD1 (6 bases). Germline lookup yields CDR1 DFQATT and CDR2 SNEGSKA (reference sequence). Trimming stripped 3 bases from V and 3 bases from J, with 8 bases between. The CDR3 is 12 amino acids. The CDR3 DNA reads as TGCAGTGCTAGGTACAGGGAAGAGACCCAGTACTTC. Its translation: CSARYREETQYF.

CDR3 DNA sequence: TGCAGTGCTAGAAAGGGGACAGCCTCCTACAATGAGCAGTTCTTC. It specifies CSARKGTASYNEQFF. The chain is built from TRBV20-1 and TRBJ2-1, with 7 bases lining up with TRBD1. This CDR3 contains 15 residues. Per the germline V gene, CDR1 is DFQATT and CDR2 is SNEGSKA (reference sequence). The ends lost 2 bases at V and 0 bases at J; junction bases unmatched: 4.

In the case of this clonotype: The junction and the germline gene differ at one end; a read error may be behind it. The chain links TRBV5-6 to TRBJ2-7; no firm D call. Germline lookup yields CDR1 SGHDT and CDR2 YYEEEE. The CDR3 contains 14 residues. The CDR3 loop reads CASSLSVFPYEQYF. The CDR3 DNA sequence: TGCGCCAGCAGCTTGTCCGTGTTCCCCTACGAGCAGTACTTC. Full variable domain (rest looked up from reference TRBV5-6 and TRBJ2-7): DAGVTQSPTHLIKTRGQQVTLRCSPKSGHDTVSWYQQALGQGPQFIFQYYEEEERQRGNFPDRFSGHQFPNYSSELNVNALLLGDSALYLCASSLSVFPYEQYFGPGTRLTVT.

The chain joins TRBV5-1 to TRBJ2-1, with TRBD2 identical over 8 bases. This CDR3 spans 15 amino acids. Germline CDR1 and CDR2: SGHRS and YFSETQ. With 5 bases clipped from V and 0 bases from J, the junction kept 4 bases outside the gene matches. The CDR3 DNA follows: TGCGCCAGCAGACGAAGCGGGAGCTCCTACAATGAGCAGTTCTTC. It yields the protein CASRRSGSSYNEQFF. The entire variable domain, with the rest obtained from reference TRBV5-1 and TRBJ2-1, is as follows: KAGVTQTPRYLIKTRGQQVTLSCSPISGHRSVSWYQQTPGQGLQFLFEYFSETQRNKGNFPGRFSGRQFSNSRSEMNVSTLELGDSALYLCASRRSGSSYNEQFFGPGTRLTVL.

This clonotype is medium-sized within its sample. The V call is TRBV27, the J call TRBJ2-3; D is ambiguous. The CDR3 totals 14 residues. Germline CDR1 and CDR2: MNHEY and SMNVEV (reference sequence). V was shortened by 3 bases and J by 2 bases, with 9 bases between the two germline ends. The DNA for the CDR3 is TGTGCCAGCAGTTTCCTCGACCCCACAGATACGCAGTATTTT. It translates to CASSFLDPTDTQYF.

J is TRBJ1-5 and V is TRBV11-3; D is unclear. CDR1 SGHNT and CDR2 YENEEA come from the germline V gene. Between the trimmed V and J ends, which lost 3 bases and 1 base, there was a span of 7 bases. The CDR3 sequence is 14 residues long. The DNA for the CDR3 is TGTGCCAGCAGCTTTCAGCAGAGCAATCAGCCCCAGCATTTT. It translates to CASSFQQSNQPQHF.

This clonotype is judged medium-sized. The chain couples TRBV12-3 or TRBV12-4 to TRBJ2-1; 9 nucleotides line up with TRBD1. The CDR3 covers 16 residues. The junction had 11 bases not matched to a gene; V was cut back by 6 bases and J by 5 bases. The CDR3 reads CASRPPGTGLNNEQFF. The CDR3 nucleotides read TGTGCCAGCAGACCGCCCGGGACAGGGCTAAACAATGAGCAGTTCTTC.